The T cell receptor beta chain described here comes from a study of blood T cell repertoires in COVID-19. On the study more broadly: The study drew acute and convalescent COVID-19 samples from the United States, Italy and Spain. T cells, B-cell-depleted T cells, or PBMCs provided the cDNA or gDNA that served as material.

TCRdb's copy holds only in-frame clones and misses some; the assay was immunoSEQ multiplex PCR. The repertoire consists of 400,000 to 550,000 clones, with 87% occurring once and the leading ten covering approximately 2%. Recruitment covered some 25 US areas and drew participants whose ages spanned about 18 to 100 years. Cohort allocation depended upon clinical history that participants reported. The CDR3 covers 13 residues. V was trimmed by 7 bases and J by 3 bases, leaving 13 bases between them. In germline, CDR1 is MNHEY, CDR2 SVGAGI. This TCR was recovered from a woman in her late teens or twenties with acute COVID-19. V and J are TRBV6-5 and TRBJ2-7; possibly TRBD2 for D (5 bases). Sample: PBMCs or T cells enriched from blood (not recorded which). The CDR3 loop reads CASTRDVGYEQYF. As DNA, the CDR3 is TGTGCCAGCACCCGGGATGTGGGCTACGAGCAGTACTTC.